These 9 T cell receptor beta chains were all obtained from the same sample, sequenced in a study of beta chain features in type 1 diabetes (dated by TCRdb to 2016 to 2018). Library construction relied on the immunoSEQ multiplex PCR assay. The entire amount of isolated RNA was reverse transcribed using the High Capacity cDNA Reverse Transcription Kit, so the sequenced TCRB transcripts were expressed ones. This immuneACCESS table, as held by TCRdb, lists in-frame sequences with V and J called but not all clones. Of the missing ones, under half trace to an unresolved V gene in checked studies; the others have no known cause. The table for this sample lists fewer than 150,000 clones; less than 9% of them were counted only once. Of the sample, 1.1% to 1.5% is held by the ten largest clones. Sequencing was performed on central memory CD4+ T cells from blood. The receptor source for this set is a woman aged 25 to 39 in good health.

This clone appeared many times. The chain links TRBV19 to TRBJ2-1, with D perhaps TRBD2 (5 bases). V dropped 6 bases and J dropped 3 bases, with 9 bases sitting between them. This CDR3 has 13 amino acids. CDR1 LNHDA and CDR2 SQIVND come from the germline V gene (reference sequence). In DNA, the CDR3 is TGTGCCAGTAGCATCGGGGACTACAATGAGCAGTTCTTC. Protein sequence: CASSIGDYNEQFF.

The chain combines TRBV11-2 with TRBJ2-1; TRBD2 matches at 13 bases. Germline V gene data show CDR1 as SGHAT and CDR2 as FQNNGV. The V gene end was trimmed by 4 bases and the J gene end by 5 bases; junction bases not matched to a gene: 2. The CDR3 consists of 15 residues. CDR3: CASSSTSGRNNEQFF. DNA for the CDR3: TGTGCCAGCAGCTCGACTAGCGGGAGGAACAATGAGCAGTTCTTC.

V is TRBV18 and J is TRBJ2-5; D perhaps matches TRBD2 (6 bases). Germline values: CDR1 KGHSH, CDR2 LQKENI. The ends were cut back, 4 bases at V and 2 bases at J, with 11 bases in the middle. The CDR3 has 14 amino acids. This CDR3 reads CASSQNRGQETQYF. The CDR3 DNA reads as TGTGCCAGCTCACAAAACCGGGGGCAAGAGACCCAGTACTTC.

This clone was seen only a few times. V and J are TRBV28 and TRBJ2-7; 9 bases align to TRBD1. This CDR3 has 15 amino acids. Germline CDR1 and CDR2: MDHEN and SYDVKM. V trimming: 3 bases; J trimming: 6 bases; junction bases outside the gene matches: 9. The CDR3 bases are TGTGCCAGCAGTTTCTGGGCGGGACAGGGTAGCGAGCAGTACTTC. Translation: CASSFWAGQGSEQYF.

For this clone: This could be a read error, since a much larger clone is one nucleotide away. This rearrangement joins TRBV11-2 to TRBJ2-5, with D unresolved. V lost 5 bases and J lost 0, with 4 bases in between. The CDR3 is made up of 12 amino acids. Germline lookup yields CDR1 SGHAT and CDR2 FQNNGV. The CDR3 is CASSQDQETQYF. CDR3 sequence (DNA): TGTGCCAGCAGCCAGGACCAAGAGACCCAGTACTTC.

The sample holds many counts of this clone. The rearrangement uses TRBV29-1 and TRBJ1-2; TRBD1 agrees at 7 bases. The CDR3 is 12 amino acids. Germline values: CDR1 SQVTM, CDR2 ANQGSEA. V lost 5 bases, J lost 8 bases, and 8 bases stayed unmatched. The DNA of the CDR3 is TGCAGCGTTTACACCGACAGGGCCGGCTACACCTTC. Amino acids: CSVYTDRAGYTF.

There are a few counts of this clone. The chain employs TRBV11-2 and TRBJ2-1; 8 nucleotides line up with TRBD2. V was clipped by 1 base and J by 8 bases; unmatched bases: 4. Germline V lookup: CDR1 SGHAT, CDR2 FQNNGV. The CDR3 runs to 14 residues. This chain's CDR3 is CASSLAGGRDEQFF. The CDR3 DNA sequence: TGTGCCAGCAGCTTAGCGGGAGGGAGGGATGAGCAGTTCTTC.

This clone was seen a handful of times. The chain employs TRBV6-5 and TRBJ2-1; 8 bases are shared with TRBD2. CDR3 length: 15 residues. Germline assignment: CDR1 MNHEY and CDR2 SVGAGI. Unmatched junction bases numbered 4, after V lost 0 bases and J lost 6 bases. The DNA of the CDR3 is TGTGCCAGCAGTTACTCTGGCGGGAGGTTCAATGAGCAGTTCTTC. Protein: CASSYSGGRFNEQFF.

This clone was observed at least ten times. V gene TRBV9 combines with J gene TRBJ2-2; 8 bases align to TRBD2. Germline CDR1 reads SGDLS; CDR2 reads YYNGEE. CDR3 length equals 15 residues. The junction had 7 bases not matched to a gene; V was cut back by 4 bases and J by 5 bases. The CDR3 sequence is CASSRSGSGTGELFF. CDR3 DNA: TGTGCCAGCAGCAGGAGCGGGAGCGGTACCGGGGAGCTGTTTTTT.